One T cell receptor (beta chain) is described in this entry. Its antigen is still unknown. The sample is drawn from a study of blood T cells in healthy people across ages. Study conclusions and caveats: The CMV status of each donor remained undetermined, and this could have confounded shifts in expanded clonotypes.

CDR3 length: 14 amino acids. V lost 6 bases, J lost 2 bases, and 6 bases stayed unmatched. A second PCR, run for 7 to 11 cycles, used a sample-barcoded 5' primer plus a J-beta primer mix. TCRdb re-analysed the 5' RACE reads in MiXCR, keeping a single row per CDR3 protein. The sample lists some 710,000 distinct CDR3 sequences, 46% seen once, with around a sixth in the top ten. It was approximately 10 milliliters of peripheral blood that were drawn from each donor. The authors extracted at least 5.5 micrograms of total RNA per sample. Material: blood. This chain joins TRBV12-3 or TRBV12-4 and TRBJ1-1; 7 bases match TRBD1. This sequence was found in a man of 80 years or more in good health. The CDR3 sequence is CASRAPGGNTEAFF. CDR3 nucleotide sequence: TGTGCCAGCAGAGCCCCAGGGGGTAACACTGAAGCTTTCTTT.